This T cell receptor (beta chain) was sequenced in a study of CD8 T cells in ankylosing spondylitis. TCRdb reanalysed the 5' RACE reads using MiXCR and keeps one entry per CDR3 protein. Among about 270,000 distinct CDR3 sequences, 30% to 40% were seen once, and the ten largest hold roughly 4%. Note on this clonotype: The antigen is unknown.

Overall study results and limits: Prior work had noted some motif variants in reactive arthritis blood and synovial fluid. A TCR beta motif made of about eight highly homologous variants seemed typical of ankylosing spondylitis blood.

Material for sequencing was blood, either unsorted or a sorted T cell fraction (not recorded which). This TCR derives from a male donor with ankylosing spondylitis or in good health (not recorded which).

The CDR3 DNA is TGTGCCAGCAGCCGAATGCCAGGGACGAACACCGGGGAGCTGTTTTTT. It encodes CASSRMPGTNTGELFF. This rearrangement joins TRBV6-1 to TRBJ2-2, with D perhaps TRBD1 (5 bases). CDR1 MNHNS and CDR2 SASEGT come from the germline V gene. The V gene lost 6 bases and the J gene lost 0 bases, with 14 bases spanning the gap. The CDR3 is 16 residues long.